This T cell receptor (beta chain) was identified during a study of T cells in Graves' hyperthyroidism and ophthalmopathy (dated by TCRdb to about 2019). Some background on the complete study: Peripheral blood samples were taken at initial diagnosis, before any treatment was given. The paper reports TCR Vbeta CDR3 sequencing of some 140 peripheral blood samples: 43 ophthalmopathy, 70 to 85 hyperthyroidism and 17 progressor patients. To identify distinguishing TCR V-J signatures, a discovery cohort of about 100 patients was used, comprising some 43 with Graves' ophthalmopathy and approximately 58 with stable Graves' hyperthyroidism. In more than 5 Graves' hyperthyroidism patients, the study also compared T-cell repertoires from thyroid tissue with T-cell repertoires from blood. For training and testing, the roughly 100 patients in the discovery cohort were randomly divided in a 7:3 ratio. Whether ophthalmopathy could be predicted prospectively was tested in an independent validation cohort made up of 18 to 20 hyperthyroidism patients plus 17 patients who later progressed to ophthalmopathy. After blood sampling, hyperthyroidism patients were treated with methimazole at a starting dose of 30 mg daily, and ophthalmopathy patients were treated with high-dose intravenous methylprednisolone. The study at large found these results: Most expanded thyroid clonotypes (frequency above 0.001) were also detected in blood, suggesting blood repertoires may reflect thyroid immune responses. During validation, the model predicted progression to ophthalmopathy a median of approximately 6 months ahead of onset, with around 71% sensitivity and roughly 72% specificity. No statistical method was used to fix the sample size in advance, and group allocation was not hidden from the investigators. In cross-validation, a model built on a 13 V-J signature told ophthalmopathy apart from stable hyperthyroidism with less than 90% sensitivity and about 81% specificity, and in testing the same model reached 80%/75%.

Stable Graves' hyperthyroidism was defined as the absence of progression to ophthalmopathy over 18 months of follow-up. Hyperthyroidism patients were newly diagnosed, with disease duration under 2 months, and aged 18 to 65 years. Any patient with an uncontrolled infection, another autoimmune disease, pregnancy or lactation was excluded. Diagnoses were based on clinical symptoms, serum thyroxine and TRAb, thyroid ultrasound and orbital computed tomography. PBMCs were isolated from 7.5 to 10 ml of fresh peripheral blood by Ficoll-Paque density gradient centrifugation. Total RNA was extracted with Trizol reagent, and quality was checked on an Agilent 2100 Bioanalyzer. Worth noting for this clonotype: Its recognized antigen is unknown. No much larger clone exists at a distance of one base, and base qualities are not known.

Amplification of TCR beta CDR3 regions was carried out from RNA transcripts. The first round of RT-PCR for the TCR CDR3 was performed with the HTBI primer set and the Qiagen OneStep RT-PCR kit. Libraries were constructed in a second round of multiplex PCR, after which size selection and purification were carried out. Libraries were sequenced paired-end with 100 bp reads on an Illumina HiSeq2000. Under the source paper's analysis protocol: SOAPnuke was used to process the raw data, removing reads that contained adapters or uncalled bases, had a mean Phred below 15, or lacked an exact match to the constant primer or identifier. High-quality paired reads were merged with COPE v1.2.5, and unique nucleotide sequences were defined as clonotypes. Clonotypes were aligned to IMGT TRBV, TRBD and TRBJ reference segments using MiTCR v1.1. Analysis was restricted to V-J combinations with a frequency above 0.0001, which covered roughly 99% of repertoires. A TCS score was defined as the ratio between F50 (clonal expansion) and ExV (chaos), using BLOSUM62-based TCRdist between CDR3 peptides within each V-J. Welch's t-statistics and random forest reduced fewer than 600 V-J features to 10 to 15, which were used in a naive Bayes classifier (R e1071). In-frame beta chains were kept once TCRdb had trimmed the public reads at Q25 with fastp and called clones with MiXCR. Rows with a matching CDR3 protein are joined into one entry that keeps the most common DNA and genes. V and J calls and clone size were set by TCRdb, not the authors. In all, the sample holds 300,000 to 450,000 distinct CDR3 sequences, and more than 20% of those were seen once. Together, the top ten hold roughly 70% of the sample.

From the germline V gene, CDR1 is MGHDK and CDR2 is SYGVNS. The CDR3 measures 14 amino acids from cysteine to phenylalanine. Only the CDR3 region is kept as DNA, spanning 42 bases read in frame from base 1. V is pared back by 2 bases and J by 3 bases, with 7 bases lying between the germline termini. The receptor was isolated from a man aged 50 to 59 with Graves' hyperthyroidism. Specimen: blood. The rearranged segments are TRBV25-1 and TRBJ2-2; the D gene assignment is ambiguous. The DNA is TGTGCCAGCAGTGAAGGACCCTACACCGGGGAGCTGTTTTTT. Its translation is CASSEGPYTGELFF.